These 20 T cell receptor beta chains were sequenced from one sample in a study of immune cell composition in non-small cell lung cancer. Sequencing was performed with immunoSEQ multiplex PCR; in TCRdb, only in-frame clones are kept and a portion is missing. The data contain fewer than 2,000 clones, around 83% of them singletons. Input material: lung tumor tissue. These receptors were obtained from a human donor with non-small cell lung cancer.

The CDR3 bases are TGTGCCAGCAGTCGACAGGTATACACTGAAGCTTTCTTT. This sequence encodes CASSRQVYTEAFF. The rearrangement uses TRBV6-1 and TRBJ1-1, with D possibly TRBD1 on 6 matching bases. This CDR3 contains 13 residues. V lost 5 bases, J lost 3 bases, and 10 bases lay in between. From germline, CDR1 is MNHNS and CDR2 SASEGT.

This sequence joins TRBV7-2 and TRBJ2-3, with TRBD2 matching 7 bases. Germline V gene sequence: CDR1 SGHTA, CDR2 FQGNSA. V lost 5 bases to trimming and J lost 1 base; unmatched junction nucleotides: 12. This CDR3 is 17 amino acids long. This chain's CDR3 is CASSQRTRLAGTDTQYF. The DNA of the CDR3 is TGTGCCAGCAGCCAGAGGACCAGGCTAGCGGGCACAGATACGCAGTATTTT.

The rearrangement links TRBV2 to TRBJ1-1; TRBD1 agrees at 7 bases. The CDR3 spans 14 residues. Germline V gives CDR1 SNHLY, CDR2 FYNNEI. J gave up 4 bases and V 7 bases, and 9 bases lay outside the gene matches. CDR3 protein: CASKPGGRGTEAFF. The CDR3 DNA reads as TGTGCCAGCAAACCAGGGGGGCGAGGCACTGAAGCTTTCTTT.

CDR3 protein: CASSSPAERNTEAFF. CDR3 nucleotides: TGTGCCAGCAGCTCTCCCGCGGAGAGGAACACTGAAGCTTTCTTT. The rearrangement uses TRBV5-5 and TRBJ1-1; D not certain. The length of the CDR3 is 15 residues. The V end lost 3 bases, the J end lost 1 base, and 13 bases lay between the germline ends. Germline V lookup: CDR1 SGHKS, CDR2 YYEKEE (reference sequence).

The V call is TRBV28, the J call TRBJ2-2; D is perhaps TRBD2 (6 bases). Germline assignment: CDR1 MDHEN and CDR2 SYDVKM. The CDR3 is made up of 16 amino acids. Trimming took 4 bases from V and 4 from J, leaving 16 bases between them. The CDR3 protein is CASSSPDYLLTGELFF. For the CDR3, the DNA is TGTGCCAGCAGTTCACCGGACTACCTCCTCACCGGGGAGCTGTTTTTT.

V is TRBV9 and J is TRBJ2-5, with a possible D match to TRBD1 (7 bases). The CDR3 runs 17 residues. Germline CDR1 and CDR2: SGDLS and YYNGEE. The V gene lost 2 bases and the J gene lost 1 base, with 18 bases spanning the gap. The CDR3 sequence: CASSVMAGGQSQETQYF. The CDR3 DNA reads as TGTGCCAGCAGCGTCATGGCAGGGGGGCAGTCCCAAGAGACCCAGTACTTC.

V usage is TRBV2 and J usage is TRBJ2-2; TRBD1 is a possible D gene (5 bases). Germline V CDR1 and CDR2: SNHLY, FYNNEI. V was shortened by 7 bases and J by 1 base, with 19 bases between the two germline ends. The CDR3 has 17 amino acids. In nucleotides, the CDR3 is TGTGCCAGCAACCCTCAGCCAGGGCCGGGGAACACCGGGGAGCTGTTTTTT. Its protein is CASNPQPGPGNTGELFF. Full variable domain (outside the CDR3, taken from reference TRBV2 and TRBJ2-2): EPEVTQTPSHQVTQMGQEVILRCVPISNHLYFYWYRQILGQKVEFLVSFYNNEISEKSEIFDDQFSVERPDGSNFTLKIRSTKLEDSAMYFCASNPQPGPGNTGELFFGEGSRLTVL.

The J gene is TRBJ2-7, the V gene TRBV5-1; 11 bases are shared with TRBD2. This CDR3 contains 18 residues. Germline V lookup: CDR1 SGHRS, CDR2 YFSETQ. The V segment lost 0 bases and the J segment 2 bases; nucleotides outside the gene matches: 10. CDR3 bases: TGCGCCAGCAGCTTGGCTTCTGAACTAGCGGGAGTCCCCTACGAGCAGTACTTC. Its translation is CASSLASELAGVPYEQYF.

The sample holds one count of this clone. The chain is built from TRBV29-1 and TRBJ1-3, with 11 bases identical to TRBD1. Per germline, CDR1 SQVTM and CDR2 ANQGSEA. The CDR3 has 18 amino acids. V gave up 1 base and J gave up 3 bases; unmatched junction bases: 11. Written as DNA, the CDR3 is TGCAGCGTTGAAGCTCCGATAGGGACAGGGGGAGGTGGAAACACCATATATTTT. Protein: CSVEAPIGTGGGGNTIYF.

The chain links TRBV11-2 to TRBJ2-1; 9 nucleotides agree with TRBD1. The germline V gene has CDR1 SGHAT and CDR2 FQNNGV. The junction had 10 bases not matched to a gene; V was cut back by 2 bases and J by 2 bases. CDR3 length equals 18 residues. In DNA form, the CDR3 reads TGTGCCAGCAGCTTATACGGGGGACAGGGTGGCACCTACAATGAGCAGTTCTTC. Amino acids: CASSLYGGQGGTYNEQFF.

V usage is TRBV9 and J usage is TRBJ2-3; TRBD2 agrees at 11 bases. The CDR3 is 16 residues long. V dropped 4 bases and J dropped 2; count of bases not matched to a gene: 6. Germline CDR1 is SGDLS and CDR2 is YYNGEE. Written as DNA, the CDR3 is TGTGCCAGCAGCTCCGGGACTAGCGGTAACACAGATACGCAGTATTTT. This encodes CASSSGTSGNTDTQYF.

This chain uses TRBV18 with TRBJ2-3; 7 bases match TRBD1. The V gene's germline CDR1 is KGHSH and CDR2 LQKENI. The J segment lost 4 bases and the V segment lost 6 bases, leaving 10 bases of the junction unmatched. The CDR3 loop spans 15 amino acids. The CDR3 coding sequence is TGTGCCAGCTCGCCCCCCAGGGGGTCGGCAGATACGCAGTATTTT. The encoded protein is CASSPPRGSADTQYF.

The chain recombines TRBV9 with TRBJ2-3; 8 bases align to TRBD2. V dropped 4 bases and J dropped 4; count of bases not matched to a gene: 8. Germline-derived CDR1 and CDR2 are SGDLS and YYNGEE. This CDR3 is built from 15 residues. The CDR3: CASSPRSGSADTQYF. CDR3 DNA sequence: TGTGCCAGCAGCCCGAGGAGCGGGAGCGCAGATACGCAGTATTTT.

The V gene is TRBV19, the J gene TRBJ2-3, with a possible D match to TRBD2 (5 bases). This CDR3 comprises 15 residues. The V end lost 5 bases, the J end lost 3 bases, and 15 bases lay between the germline ends. Looked up from germline, CDR1 is LNHDA and CDR2 is SQIVND (reference sequence). The CDR3 nucleotides are TGTGCCAGTAGTCCGCGGGTGTTGAGGACAGATACGCAGTATTTT. This translates into CASSPRVLRTDTQYF.

The chain is built from TRBV28 and TRBJ1-2; 7 nucleotides align to TRBD1. V shed 10 bases, J shed 4 bases, and the junction held 12 bases outside the gene matches. CDR3 length equals 14 residues. Germline CDR1 is MDHEN and CDR2 is SYDVKM. Here the CDR3 reads CANSRGGVSYGYTF. CDR3 nucleotide sequence: TGTGCCAACAGCCGAGGGGGCGTCAGCTATGGCTACACCTTC.

This clone has just one count. The chain's CDR3 is CASSIDRGTEEKLFF. The CDR3 nucleotides read TGTGCCAGTAGTATAGATCGTGGGACAGAAGAAAAACTGTTTTTT. The chain employs TRBV19 and TRBJ1-4; 7 bases align to TRBD1. V lost 0 bases, J lost 8 bases, and 6 bases stayed unmatched. This CDR3 is built from 15 residues. The V gene's germline CDR1 is LNHDA and CDR2 SQIVND (reference sequence).

This clone is deemed large (0.1 to 1%). The chain couples TRBV6-4 to TRBJ2-2; D might be TRBD1 (7 bases). The CDR3 is 15 amino acids. The V gene lost 3 bases and the J gene lost 2 bases, with 10 bases spanning the gap. Looked up from germline, CDR1 is MRHNA and CDR2 is SNTAGT. CDR3 amino acids: CASSEEGANTGELFF. The CDR3, as DNA: TGTGCCAGCAGTGAGGAGGGGGCTAACACCGGGGAGCTGTTTTTT.

The V and J genes are TRBV5-4 and TRBJ2-1, with 9 bases aligning to TRBD1. After removal of 5 bases from V and 7 bases from J, the junction contained 10 bases not matched to a gene. Per the germline V gene, CDR1 is SGHNT and CDR2 is YYREEE (reference sequence). The length of the CDR3 is 15 residues. The CDR3 DNA follows: TGTGCCAGCAGTCTAGGGACAGGGCATACAAATGAGCAGTTCTTC. Translating it yields CASSLGTGHTNEQFF.

J is TRBJ2-3 and V is TRBV5-1; TRBD1 is a possible D gene (6 bases). The CDR3 loop spans 13 amino acids. In germline, CDR1 is SGHRS, CDR2 YFSETQ. The germline V and J ends were trimmed by 0 bases and 4 bases, with 6 bases remaining between them. CDR3 coding DNA: TGCGCCAGCAGCTTGGAGGGGGCAGATACGCAGTATTTT. It codes for CASSLEGADTQYF.

This clone was found once. The chain is built from TRBV14 and TRBJ2-7; TRBD1 aligns across 8 bases. V gave up 0 bases and J gave up 4 bases; unmatched junction bases: 8. The CDR3 is made up of 16 amino acids. The germline CDR1 and CDR2 sequences are SGHDN and FVKESK. The CDR3 loop reads CASSQDLGQGAYEQYF. The CDR3 nucleotides are TGTGCCAGCAGCCAAGACCTGGGGCAGGGGGCTTACGAGCAGTACTTC.